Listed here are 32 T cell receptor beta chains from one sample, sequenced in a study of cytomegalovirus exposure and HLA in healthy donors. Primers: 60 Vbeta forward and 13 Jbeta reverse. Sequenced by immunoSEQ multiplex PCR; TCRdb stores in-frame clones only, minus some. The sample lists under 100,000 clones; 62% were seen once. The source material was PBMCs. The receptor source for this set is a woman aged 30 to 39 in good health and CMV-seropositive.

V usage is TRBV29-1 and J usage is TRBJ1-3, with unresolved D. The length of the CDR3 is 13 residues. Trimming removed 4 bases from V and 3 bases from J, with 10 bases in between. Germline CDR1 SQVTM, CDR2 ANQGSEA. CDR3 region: CSVGEAGGNTIYF. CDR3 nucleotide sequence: TGCAGCGTTGGCGAGGCCGGTGGAAACACCATATATTTT.

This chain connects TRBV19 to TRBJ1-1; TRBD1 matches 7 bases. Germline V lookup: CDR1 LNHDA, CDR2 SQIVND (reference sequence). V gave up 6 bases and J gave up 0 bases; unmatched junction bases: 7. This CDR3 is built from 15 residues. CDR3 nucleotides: TGTGCCAGTAGGCGACAGGGACAGATGAACACTGAAGCTTTCTTT. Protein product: CASRRQGQMNTEAFF. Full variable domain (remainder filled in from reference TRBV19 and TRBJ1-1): DGGITQSPKYLFRKEGQNVTLSCEQNLNHDAMYWYRQDPGQGLRLIYYSQIVNDFQKGDIAEGYSVSREKKESFPLTVTSAQKNPTAFYLCASRRQGQMNTEAFFGQGTRLTVV.

CDR3 region: CASSRGTDTQYF. Written as DNA, the CDR3 is TGTGCCAGCAGCCGCGGGACAGATACGCAGTATTTT. The chain employs TRBV7-2 and TRBJ2-3; TRBD2 is a possible D gene (5 bases). Germline lookup yields CDR1 SGHTA and CDR2 FQGNSA. This CDR3 region has 12 residues. Trimming removed 5 bases from V and 3 bases from J, with 6 bases in between.

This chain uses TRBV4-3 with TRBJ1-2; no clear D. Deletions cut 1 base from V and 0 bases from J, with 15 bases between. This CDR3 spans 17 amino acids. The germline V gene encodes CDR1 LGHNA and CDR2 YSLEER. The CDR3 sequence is CASSQGLLELPNYGYTF. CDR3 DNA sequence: TGCGCCAGCAGCCAAGGCCTATTGGAGTTACCTAACTATGGCTACACCTTC.

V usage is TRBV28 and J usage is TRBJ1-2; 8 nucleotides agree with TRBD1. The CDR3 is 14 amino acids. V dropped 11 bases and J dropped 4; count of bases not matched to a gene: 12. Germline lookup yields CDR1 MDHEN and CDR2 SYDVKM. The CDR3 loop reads CAGSRDRTPYGYTF. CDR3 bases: TGTGCCGGGTCCCGGGACAGGACCCCCTATGGCTACACCTTC.

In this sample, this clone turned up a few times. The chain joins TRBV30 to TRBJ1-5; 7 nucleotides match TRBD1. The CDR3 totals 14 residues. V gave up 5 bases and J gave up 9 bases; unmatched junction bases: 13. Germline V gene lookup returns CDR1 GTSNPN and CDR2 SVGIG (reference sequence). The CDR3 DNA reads TGTGCCTGGTCAAATGGACAGGCCTTGTGGCCCCAGCATTTT. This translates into CAWSNGQALWPQHF.

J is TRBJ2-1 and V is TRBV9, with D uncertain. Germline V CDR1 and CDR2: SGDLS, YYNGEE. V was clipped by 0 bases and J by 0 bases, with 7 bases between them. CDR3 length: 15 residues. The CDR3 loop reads CASSVGIVSYNEQFF. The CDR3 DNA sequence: TGTGCCAGCAGCGTAGGTATAGTCTCCTACAATGAGCAGTTCTTC.

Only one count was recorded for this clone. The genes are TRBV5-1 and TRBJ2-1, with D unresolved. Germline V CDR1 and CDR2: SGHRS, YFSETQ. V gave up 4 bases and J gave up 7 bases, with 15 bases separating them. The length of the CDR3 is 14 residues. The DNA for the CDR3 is TGCGCCAGCAGCCCCGGCCCAGGCAGTAATGAGCAGTTCTTC. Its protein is CASSPGPGSNEQFF.

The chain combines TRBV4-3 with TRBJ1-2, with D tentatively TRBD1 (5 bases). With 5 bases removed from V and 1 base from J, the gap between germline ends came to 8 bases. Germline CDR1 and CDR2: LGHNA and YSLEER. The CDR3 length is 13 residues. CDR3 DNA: TGCGCCAGCAGCATACAGGTTAACTATGGCTACACCTTC. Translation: CASSIQVNYGYTF.

CDR3 region: CASSVSQGYTYEQYF. In DNA form, the CDR3 reads TGTGCCAGCAGTGTAAGCCAGGGCTATACCTACGAGCAGTACTTC. The chain links TRBV2 to TRBJ2-7; D may be TRBD1 (5 bases). There are 15 residues in the CDR3. Germline values: CDR1 SNHLY, CDR2 FYNNEI. V gave up 4 bases and J gave up 2 bases, with 15 bases separating them.

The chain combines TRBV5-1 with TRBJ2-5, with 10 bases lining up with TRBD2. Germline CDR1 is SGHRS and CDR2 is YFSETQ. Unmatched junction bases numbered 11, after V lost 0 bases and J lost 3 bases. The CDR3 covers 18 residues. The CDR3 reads CASSLGASGGRLKETQYF. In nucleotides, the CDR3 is TGCGCCAGCAGCTTGGGGGCTAGCGGGGGCCGATTAAAAGAGACCCAGTACTTC.

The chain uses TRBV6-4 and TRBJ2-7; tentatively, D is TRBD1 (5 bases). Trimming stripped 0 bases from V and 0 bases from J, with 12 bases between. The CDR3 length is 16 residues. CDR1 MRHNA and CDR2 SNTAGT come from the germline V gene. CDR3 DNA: TGTGCCAGCAGTGACTCATGGGGCCAGAGCTCCTACGAGCAGTACTTC. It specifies CASSDSWGQSSYEQYF.

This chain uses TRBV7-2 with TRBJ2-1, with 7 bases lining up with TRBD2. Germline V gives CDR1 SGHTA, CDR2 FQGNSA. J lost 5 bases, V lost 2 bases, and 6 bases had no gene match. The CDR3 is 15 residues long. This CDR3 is CASSLQSGENNEQFF. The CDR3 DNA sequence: TGTGCCAGCAGCTTACAGAGCGGGGAAAACAATGAGCAGTTCTTC.

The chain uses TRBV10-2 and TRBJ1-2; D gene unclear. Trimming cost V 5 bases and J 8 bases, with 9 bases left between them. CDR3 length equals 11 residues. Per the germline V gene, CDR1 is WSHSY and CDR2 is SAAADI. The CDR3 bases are TGCGCCAGCAGTAAAGGGAGAGGCTACACCTTC. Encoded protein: CASSKGRGYTF.

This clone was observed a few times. The CDR3 DNA reads TGTGCCAGCGAAGACAGGGGCAATCAGCCCCAGCATTTT. Translation gives CASEDRGNQPQHF. This sequence joins TRBV6-1 and TRBJ1-5, with TRBD1 identical over 7 bases. Germline V gives CDR1 MNHNS, CDR2 SASEGT. V gave up 8 bases and J gave up 2 bases; unmatched junction bases: 3. The length of the CDR3 is 13 residues.

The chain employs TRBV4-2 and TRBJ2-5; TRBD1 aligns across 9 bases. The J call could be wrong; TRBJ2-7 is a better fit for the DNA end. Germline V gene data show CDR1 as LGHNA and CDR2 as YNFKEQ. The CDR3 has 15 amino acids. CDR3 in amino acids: CASSQDGTGIYEQYF. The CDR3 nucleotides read TGTGCCAGCAGCCAAGATGGGACAGGGATCTACGAGCAGTACTTC.

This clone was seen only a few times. DNA for the CDR3: TGTGCCAGCAGCTCCGGGGGGACCCAGTACTTC. Amino acid sequence: CASSSGGTQYF. The chain has TRBV7-9 and TRBJ2-5; D may be TRBD2 (6 bases). V was clipped by 4 bases and J by 7 bases, with 7 bases between them. The CDR3 consists of 11 residues. Germline values: CDR1 SEHNR, CDR2 FQNEAQ (reference sequence).

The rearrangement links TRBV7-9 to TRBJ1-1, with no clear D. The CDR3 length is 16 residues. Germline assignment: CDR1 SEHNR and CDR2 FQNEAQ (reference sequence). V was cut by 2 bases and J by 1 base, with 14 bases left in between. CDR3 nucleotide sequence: TGTGCCAGCAGCTTATCCGTGTATTTTTCGAACACTGAAGCTTTCTTT. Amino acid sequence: CASSLSVYFSNTEAFF.

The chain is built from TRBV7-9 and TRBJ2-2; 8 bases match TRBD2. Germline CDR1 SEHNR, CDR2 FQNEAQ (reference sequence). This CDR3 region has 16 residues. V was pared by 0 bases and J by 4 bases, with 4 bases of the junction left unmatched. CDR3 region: CASSLARGGVTGELFF. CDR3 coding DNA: TGTGCCAGCAGCTTAGCCCGGGGGGGCGTCACCGGGGAGCTGTTTTTT.

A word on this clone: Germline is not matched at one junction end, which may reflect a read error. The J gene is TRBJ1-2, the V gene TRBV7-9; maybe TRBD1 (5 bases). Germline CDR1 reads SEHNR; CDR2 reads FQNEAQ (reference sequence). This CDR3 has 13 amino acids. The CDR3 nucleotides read TGTGCCAGCAGCTTAAGCGGGACGGAAGGCTACCCCTTC. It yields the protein CASSLSGTEGYPF.

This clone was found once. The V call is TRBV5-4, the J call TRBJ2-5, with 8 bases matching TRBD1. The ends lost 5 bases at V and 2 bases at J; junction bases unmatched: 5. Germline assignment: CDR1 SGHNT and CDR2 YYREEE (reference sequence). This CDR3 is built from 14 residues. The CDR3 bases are TGTGCCAGCAGGCCGGACAGGGCACAAGAGACCCAGTACTTC. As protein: CASRPDRAQETQYF.

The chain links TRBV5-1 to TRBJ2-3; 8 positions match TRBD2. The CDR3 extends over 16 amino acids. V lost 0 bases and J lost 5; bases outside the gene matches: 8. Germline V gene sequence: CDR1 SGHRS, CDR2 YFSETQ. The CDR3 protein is CASSLAGRAEGDTQYF. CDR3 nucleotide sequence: TGCGCCAGCAGCTTGGCCGGGAGGGCAGAGGGAGATACGCAGTATTTT.

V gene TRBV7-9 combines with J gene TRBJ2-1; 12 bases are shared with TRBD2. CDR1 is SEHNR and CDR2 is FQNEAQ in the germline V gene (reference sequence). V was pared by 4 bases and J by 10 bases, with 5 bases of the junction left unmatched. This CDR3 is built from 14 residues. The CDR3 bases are TGTGCCAGCAGCTCCAGGACTAGCGGGGACGAGCAGTTCTTC. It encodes CASSSRTSGDEQFF. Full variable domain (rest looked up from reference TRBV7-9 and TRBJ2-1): DTGVSQNPRHKITKRGQNVTFRCDPISEHNRLYWYRQTLGQGPEFLTYFQNEAQLEKSRLLSDRFSAERPKGSFSTLEIQRTEQGDSAMYLCASSSRTSGDEQFFGPGTRLTVL.

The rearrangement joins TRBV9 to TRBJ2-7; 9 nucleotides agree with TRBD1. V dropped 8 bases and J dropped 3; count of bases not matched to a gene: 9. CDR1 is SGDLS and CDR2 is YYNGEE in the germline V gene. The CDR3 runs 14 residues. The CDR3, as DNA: TGTGCCAGGTCGGCCGGGACAGGGAGCTACGAGCAGTACTTC. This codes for CARSAGTGSYEQYF.

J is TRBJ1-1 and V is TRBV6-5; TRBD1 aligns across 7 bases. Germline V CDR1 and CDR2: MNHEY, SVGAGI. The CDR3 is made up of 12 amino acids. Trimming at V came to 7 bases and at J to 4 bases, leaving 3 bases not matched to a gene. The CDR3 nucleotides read TGTGCCAGCACCTCAGGGGGCACTGAAGCTTTCTTT. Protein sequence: CASTSGGTEAFF.

CDR3 amino acids: CASSWQGQGGETQYF. The CDR3 DNA sequence: TGTGCCAGCAGCTGGCAGGGACAGGGGGGGGAGACCCAGTACTTC. The V call is TRBV5-4, the J call TRBJ2-5, with TRBD1 identical over 11 bases. J lost 5 bases, V lost 3 bases, and 6 bases had no gene match. Germline V lookup: CDR1 SGHNT, CDR2 YYREEE (reference sequence). The CDR3 runs 15 residues.

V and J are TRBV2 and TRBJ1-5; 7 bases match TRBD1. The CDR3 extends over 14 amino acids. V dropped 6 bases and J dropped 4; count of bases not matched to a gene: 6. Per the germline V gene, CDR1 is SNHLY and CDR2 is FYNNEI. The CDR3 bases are TGTGCCAGCAGCCCTAAGACAGGGAATCAGCCCCAGCATTTT. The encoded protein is CASSPKTGNQPQHF.

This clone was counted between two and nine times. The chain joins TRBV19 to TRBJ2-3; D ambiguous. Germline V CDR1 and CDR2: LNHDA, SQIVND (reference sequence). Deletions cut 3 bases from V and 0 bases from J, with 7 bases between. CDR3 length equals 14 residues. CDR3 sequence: CASSISPSTDTQYF. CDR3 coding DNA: TGTGCCAGTAGTATCTCCCCGAGCACAGATACGCAGTATTTT.

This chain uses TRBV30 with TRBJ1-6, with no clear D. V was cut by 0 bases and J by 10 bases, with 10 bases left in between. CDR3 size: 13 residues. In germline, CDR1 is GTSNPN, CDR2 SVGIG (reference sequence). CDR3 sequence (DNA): TGTGCCTGGAGTGTGAATGGAGGGTCACCCCTCCACTTT. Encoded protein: CAWSVNGGSPLHF.

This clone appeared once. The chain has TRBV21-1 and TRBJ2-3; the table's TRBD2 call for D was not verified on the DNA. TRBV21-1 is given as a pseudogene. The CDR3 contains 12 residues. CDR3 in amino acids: CASTPGGGTQYF. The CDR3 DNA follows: TGTGCCAGCACCCCCGGGGGGGGTACGCAGTATTTT.

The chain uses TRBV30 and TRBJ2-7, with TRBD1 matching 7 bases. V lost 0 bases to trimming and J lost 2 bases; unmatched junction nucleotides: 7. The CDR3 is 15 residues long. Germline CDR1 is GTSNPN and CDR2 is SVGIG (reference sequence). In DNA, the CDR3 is TGTGCCTGGAGTGTTCGACAGGGATTCCCCTACGAGCAGTACTTC. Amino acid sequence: CAWSVRQGFPYEQYF.

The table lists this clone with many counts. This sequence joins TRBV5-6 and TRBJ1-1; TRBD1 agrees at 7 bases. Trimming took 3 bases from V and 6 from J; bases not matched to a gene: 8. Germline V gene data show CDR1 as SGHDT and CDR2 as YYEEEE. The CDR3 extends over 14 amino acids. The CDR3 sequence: CASSYWDREAEAFF. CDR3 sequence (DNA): TGTGCCAGCAGCTATTGGGACAGAGAAGCTGAAGCTTTCTTT.